This record concerns one T cell receptor (beta chain) sequence. This clone occurred a few times. Its antigen specificity is not known. No much larger clone exists at a distance of one base, and base qualities are not known. The cohort consisted of some 670 healthy bone marrow donors. All cohort members were sampled while nominally healthy, although unrecorded immune exposures were likely present. The donor was CMV seropositive and belonged to the group of 270 or so seropositive cohort members. A peripheral blood sample was collected from each donor, and TCR beta sequencing was performed on peripheral blood mononuclear cells. Genomic DNA was extracted from the blood cell samples with the Qiagen DNeasy Blood Extraction Kit. The data originate from a study of cytomegalovirus exposure and HLA in healthy donors (TCRdb year 2017). A note on the overall study: An earlier analysis of more than 550 of the donors reported under 300 Gb of sequence data and 95 million to 120 million unique TCR beta sequences obtained from roughly 170 million T cells. Every discovery cohort repertoire had been produced on one sequencing platform. A later analysis re-analyzed previously published TCR beta repertoires from 600 to 850 donors and added high-resolution HLA genotyping to study TCR occurrence patterns. About 320 gigabases of sequencing data and approximately 93 million unique TCR sequences were included in an early release covering about 620 HLA-typed donors. Roughly five DR-DQ haplotypes were handled as single units for association and clustering because linkage in the cohort was strong. A separate validation cohort of 100 to 150 different subjects was used in addition to the approximately 670-subject first cohort. Class I and class II HLA loci were covered by the typing at four-digit resolution. Of the 350 to 400 genotyped donors, 81% fell in the genetic ancestry cluster associated with self-reported Caucasian donors. The study aimed to test whether cataloging public T cell receptors could reveal signatures of past pathogen exposure. Among roughly 400 genotyped donors of the cohort, an average of approximately 240,000 unique TCR beta nucleotide sequences were sequenced per donor, approximately 20% of them non-productive. An earlier analysis of some 500 of the donors applied high-throughput TCR beta sequencing to assess whether each TCR beta V gene segment acted as functional or pseudogenic. To predict cytomegalovirus infection status, the study combined high-throughput TCR immunosequencing, statistical association of individual TCRs with disease status, and machine learning. Using immunosequencing, the study profiled T cell repertoires from about 650 subjects and related those repertoires to cytomegalovirus serostatus. In a later genetic analysis, genome-wide SNP genotypes for about 55% of the roughly 700 donors were used, and that subset was treated as a discovery cohort. Typing coverage varied by locus: roughly 620-630 donors for A, B, C, DRB1 and DQB1; more than 500 for DQA1; about 570 for DPA1; roughly 450 for DPB1. Donor age, sex, ethnicity and CMV serostatus were compiled alongside the repertoire data. In the later analysis, no new phenotypic data were used to find candidate immune exposures; instead, reliance was placed on TCR beta sequences and their occurrence across donors.

V and J are truncated by 2 bases and 1 base respectively, leaving an intervening sequence of 5 bases. The CDR3 has 13 amino acids, counting the end cysteine and phenylalanine. Kept here is only the CDR3 DNA, which spans 39 bases and is read in frame from base 1. As encoded in the germline V gene, CDR1 is SGHNT while CDR2 is YENEEA. Library prep was done by the immunoSEQ multiplex PCR assay. For the multiplex PCR, a mixture combining 60 forward primers for TCR Vbeta segments and 13 reverse primers for TCR Jbeta segments was used. The CDR3 region of rearranged TCR beta genes was amplified from genomic DNA with a multiplex PCR assay. The amplified TCR beta libraries were sequenced on the Illumina HiSeq System as 87-base-pair reads. The published analysis was carried out like this. A later analysis tallied tens of millions of unique TCR beta chains across the 550 to 850 repertoires, and some 12 million of those chains were shared by two or more donors. Raw reads were error-corrected and collapsed into unique sequences by a nearest-neighbor algorithm in which closely related sequences were merged to remove PCR and sequencing errors. To assign V, D and J gene segments, CDR3 sequences were aligned to IMGT reference sequences. For a sequence to be retained, a match of at least six nucleotides to both a V gene segment and a J gene segment was required. A rearrangement was called productive if the CDR3 had no stop codons and remained in frame with V and J, and every other rearrangement was called non-productive. CDR3 was defined by IMGT convention, running from the second conserved V-encoded cysteine to the conserved J-encoded phenylalanine. In an earlier analysis of approximately 590 of the donors, sequences lacking an unambiguous match to a single V gene segment were excluded. An earlier analysis of a few hundred of the donors called V segments functional above 56.7% productive rearrangements and segregating when the between-donor standard deviation exceeded 5%. A statistical classification framework was developed to diagnose cytomegalovirus status using the catalog of TCR beta chain sequences. In a later analysis, V and J genes were assigned by comparing TCR nucleotide sequences against IMGT/GENE-DB human TR gene sequences. The TCRdist pipeline was used in a later analysis to assign CDR3 sequences and most-parsimonious VDJ recombination scenarios. In a later analysis, each TCR beta chain was defined by its CDR3 amino acid sequence together with its V-gene family, and reads without a unique V-gene family were excluded. A later analysis removed 600 or so highly shared, low-generation-probability nucleotide sequences to deal with suspected cross-contamination and a sequencing artifact. In a later analysis, a clonal expansion index for each public chain was calculated from normalized within-repertoire ranks of inferred template counts. A later analysis computed generation probabilities with a VDJ recombination model fitted to out-of-frame rearrangements, and checked the results against IGoR. A later analysis scored TCR-TCR, TCR-HLA and TCR-CMV co-occurrence with hypergeometric tests, applying a repertoire-size bias correction to TCR pairs. A later analysis estimated false discovery rates by permuting HLA or CMV assignments 20 times. A later analysis grouped co-occurring TCRs with DBSCAN, adding TCRdist sequence similarity when clustering within HLA-allele-positive subsets. Repertoires with fewer than 30,000 or more than 120,000 public chains were left out of co-occurrence clustering, as were a handful of repertoires with anomalous nucleotide sharing. TCRdb retrieved this table from immuneACCESS and kept in-frame rearrangements only. Not all clones are present; in checked studies, unresolved V genes account for under half, and no reason is known for the remainder. The D gene and trimming were derived from the DNA, and the V and J assignments and clone size from that table. The table for this sample lists about 120,000 clones; approximately 80% of them were counted only once. The ten top clones hold approximately 11% of the sample.

What the study reported, not specific to this receptor: The cohort was sequenced for TCR beta chains only, and without alpha or paired-chain data the features that could be detected were limited. Because counts were too low, 15 to 20 rarely observed V segments, including chromosome 9 orphons, were excluded from the earlier analysis of 500 to 700 of the donors. In both the original and validation cohorts, the classifier was reported to diagnose cytomegalovirus status with high specificity and sensitivity. A further reported finding was that TCR beta sequences accurately predicted the HLA-A and HLA-B alleles for most subjects in the first cohort. A later analysis found that HLA-associated TCR beta chains were more clonally expanded and had lower generation probabilities than equally common non-associated chains. According to a later genetic analysis, donors in an Asian-associated ancestry cluster had fewer N-insertions in productive TCRs than the approximately 630-donor mean. V-gene and J-gene trimming of TCR beta chains was associated with a missense DCLRE1C variant in a later genetic analysis, and the association was replicated in an independent cohort. In a later analysis, some 18,000 TCR beta sequences were associated with specific HLA alleles at a false discovery rate of 0.05. Most CMV-associated TCR beta chains appeared to be HLA-restricted in a later analysis, and the HLA associations seemed to be driven largely by CMV exposure. Immune exposure information for the cohort was limited to CMV serostatus. The sequencing pipeline was judged likely to have produced a cluster of highly shared sequence variants as a technical artifact. Most TCR sequences were observed very rarely across donors, whereas some public TCRs were present in many individuals. In a later analysis, the rate of TCR association differed among HLA loci, with DRB1 alleles having the most associated TCRs and HLA-C alleles having the fewest. The authors suggested that the approach could potentially be generalized to other disease states and immunological phenotypes. The study gave a list of under 200 TCR beta chains associated with cytomegalovirus. Some IMGT-functional V segments, including TRBV6-2 and TRBV6-3, could not be distinguished by the 87-base-pair reads and were therefore excluded. When HLA alleles, especially DR and DQ, strongly co-occurred, attributing TCR associations to individual alleles was difficult. Correlated functional status among segregating V segments might reflect linkage disequilibrium, but an unknown experimental factor could not be ruled out. Several of the top co-occurrence clusters appeared to be linked to parvovirus B19, influenza, CMV and Epstein-Barr virus, according to a later analysis. Broadly in line with IMGT annotations, most TCR beta V segments showed up in productive rearrangements about 90% or about 30% of the time in an earlier analysis of 587 of the donors. Presence/absence analyses assumed roughly uniform sequencing depth across donors, an assumption that may not hold. Because HLA typing was unavailable for some donors at each locus, only the typed subset was used in association tests. Three of the identified cytomegalovirus-associated TCR beta chains were confirmed in vitro to be specific for cytomegalovirus antigens.

This receptor chain uses TRBV11-3 and TRBJ1-1, with an unclear D gene assignment. The receptor was isolated from a man younger than 45 in good health and CMV-seropositive. Sequenced material: PBMCs. The CDR3 is CASSLLRNTEAFF. The DNA sequence reads TGTGCCAGCAGCTTACTCAGGAACACTGAAGCTTTCTTT.